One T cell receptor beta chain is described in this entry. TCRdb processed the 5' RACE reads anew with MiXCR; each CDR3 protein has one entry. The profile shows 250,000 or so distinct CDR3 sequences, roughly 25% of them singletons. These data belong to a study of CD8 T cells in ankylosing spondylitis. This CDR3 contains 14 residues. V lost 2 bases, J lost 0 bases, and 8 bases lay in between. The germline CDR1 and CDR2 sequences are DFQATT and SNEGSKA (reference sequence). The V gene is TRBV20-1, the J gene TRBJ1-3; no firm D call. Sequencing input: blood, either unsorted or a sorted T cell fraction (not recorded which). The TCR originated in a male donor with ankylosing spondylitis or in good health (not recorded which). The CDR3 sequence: CSARTHGSGNTIYF. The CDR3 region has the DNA TGCAGTGCTAGAACCCACGGCTCTGGAAACACCATATATTTT.